This passage covers 20 T cell receptor beta chains from one sample sequenced in a study of cytomegalovirus exposure and HLA in healthy donors. This PCR relied on a set of 60 Vbeta primers and 13 Jbeta primers. Sequencing was performed with immunoSEQ multiplex PCR; in TCRdb, only in-frame clones are kept and a portion is missing. The profile shows approximately 97,000 clones, 79% of them singletons. What was sequenced was PBMCs. These receptors all stem from a male donor in good health and CMV-seropositive.

The gene calls are TRBV27 and TRBJ1-1; tentative D call: TRBD1 (5 bases). The CDR3 covers 15 residues. V lost 6 bases to trimming and J lost 5 bases, with 19 bases between them. The germline V gene encodes CDR1 MNHEY and CDR2 SMNVEV (reference sequence). CDR3 amino acids: CASSSARVPGTEAFF. DNA of the CDR3: TGTGCCAGCAGCTCAGCCAGGGTCCCAGGGACTGAAGCTTTCTTT.

This sequence joins TRBV19 and TRBJ2-3; TRBD2 matches 7 bases. This CDR3 spans 15 amino acids. Germline V lookup: CDR1 LNHDA, CDR2 SQIVND (reference sequence). Trimming removed 5 bases from V and 2 bases from J; junction bases left unmatched: 7. The CDR3 reads CASSPGGGTTDTQYF. As DNA, the CDR3 is TGTGCCAGTAGTCCTGGGGGGGGTACCACAGATACGCAGTATTTT.

A remark on this clone: Relative to the germline gene, one junction end is altered; a read error may explain this. This CDR3 is also generated by other DNA sequences in the sample. This rearrangement joins TRBV30 to TRBJ1-2, with a possible D match to TRBD1 (5 bases). Germline CDR1 and CDR2: GTSNPN and SVGIG (reference sequence). The length of the CDR3 is 14 residues. Here the CDR3 DNA reads TGTGCCCTGGGGAGGGGTCCCTTTGCTTCCGGCTACACCTTT. Protein: CALGRGPFASGYTF.

The rearrangement links TRBV10-2 to TRBJ1-3; 7 bases fit TRBD1. CDR1 and CDR2 from the germline V gene are WSHSY and SAAADI. The CDR3 runs 14 residues. Germline trimming cut 6 bases from V and 5 bases from J; bases unmatched to any gene: 7. Here the CDR3 DNA reads TGCGCCAGCAGCGCGACAGGGCGTAGAAACACCATATATTTT. Translating it yields CASSATGRRNTIYF.

The chain uses TRBV4-1 and TRBJ1-1; D unresolved. Germline V gene sequence: CDR1 MGHRA, CDR2 YSYEKL. Trimming left V 0 bases short and J 0 bases short, with 11 bases between. CDR3 length: 16 amino acids. The CDR3 sequence is CASSQDRFPMNTEAFF. In DNA, the CDR3 is TGCGCCAGCAGCCAAGACAGGTTCCCCATGAACACTGAAGCTTTCTTT.

The genes are TRBV2 and TRBJ1-2; possible D gene TRBD1, 5 bases. The CDR3 length is 15 residues. Trimming took off 5 bases at V and 2 bases at J, with 15 bases between the two ends. Germline V gene lookup returns CDR1 SNHLY and CDR2 FYNNEI. This CDR3 is CASSRGEGLNYGYTF. As DNA, the CDR3 is TGTGCCAGCAGTCGAGGGGAGGGACTAAACTATGGCTACACCTTC.

V and J are TRBV7-6 and TRBJ2-1; 14 nucleotides align to TRBD2. The CDR3 length is 19 residues. With 5 bases clipped from V and 5 bases from J, the junction kept 14 bases outside the gene matches. CDR1 is SGHVS and CDR2 is FNYEAQ in the germline V gene. DNA for the CDR3: TGTGCCAGCAGCCCGGGACTAGCGGGGGTTGGGGGTGGGAACAATGAGCAGTTCTTC. This translates into CASSPGLAGVGGGNNEQFF.

This clone was seen a few times. CDR3 DNA: TGTGCCACCAGCAGAGATAAAGAGTCCCTATGGCCCCAGCATTTT. Translation gives CATSRDKESLWPQHF. The V gene is TRBV15, the J gene TRBJ1-5; unclear D gene. V was cut by 0 bases and J by 9 bases, with 15 bases left in between. The germline CDR1 and CDR2 sequences are LNHNV and YYDKDF (reference sequence). The length of the CDR3 is 15 residues.

CDR3 sequence: CASSGGQGGETQYF. CDR3 bases: TGTGCCAGCAGCGGGGGGCAGGGGGGAGAGACCCAGTACTTC. The genes are TRBV5-4 and TRBJ2-5; D may be TRBD1 (7 bases). Germline V gene data show CDR1 as SGHNT and CDR2 as YYREEE (reference sequence). The CDR3 runs 14 residues. The V gene lost 4 bases and the J gene lost 4 bases, with 14 bases spanning the gap. The whole variable domain, filled in from reference TRBV5-4 and TRBJ2-5, reads ETGVTQSPTHLIKTRGQQVTLRCSSQSGHNTVSWYQQALGQGPQFIFQYYREEENGRGNFPPRFSGLQFPNYSSELNVNALELDDSALYLCASSGGQGGETQYFGPGTRLLVL.

The genes are TRBV5-1 and TRBJ2-7; maybe TRBD1 (6 bases). The CDR3 length is 14 residues. The V end was cut by 4 bases, the J end by 5 bases, with 16 bases between. Germline-derived CDR1 and CDR2 are SGHRS and YFSETQ. The CDR3 sequence is CASSPGDAKDEQYF. The CDR3 nucleotides read TGCGCCAGCAGCCCAGGGGACGCGAAGGACGAGCAGTACTTC.

The genes are TRBV11-2 and TRBJ1-2, with D tentatively TRBD1 (6 bases). The CDR3 length is 15 residues. The V gene lost 2 bases and the J gene lost 2 bases, with 12 bases spanning the gap. CDR1 and CDR2 (germline): SGHAT, FQNNGV. CDR3 region: CASSLRGGWNYGYTF. CDR3 in DNA: TGTGCCAGCAGCTTACGCGGGGGCTGGAACTATGGCTACACCTTC.

The table lists this clone with a few counts. V usage is TRBV7-9 and J usage is TRBJ2-7, with 7 bases aligning to TRBD2. CDR3 length: 15 amino acids. Trimming cost V 3 bases and J 0 bases; bases outside gene matches: 5. Germline lookup yields CDR1 SEHNR and CDR2 FQNEAQ (reference sequence). The CDR3 region is CASSLERGASYEQYF. DNA for the CDR3: TGTGCCAGCAGCTTGGAGCGGGGTGCCTCCTACGAGCAGTACTTC.

The CDR3 region is CASSLRLAGGYEQYF. The CDR3 DNA reads as TGTGCCAGCAGCCTCCGACTAGCGGGGGGCTACGAGCAGTACTTC. The chain combines TRBV7-2 with TRBJ2-7; 13 bases align to TRBD2. The CDR3 consists of 15 residues. Losses at the gene ends were 5 bases for V and 3 bases for J; bases not matched to a gene: 4. The germline CDR1 and CDR2 sequences are SGHTA and FQGNSA.

This chain connects TRBV6-1 to TRBJ2-5; 7 bases line up with TRBD2. V lost 5 bases, J lost 5 bases, and 5 bases stayed unmatched. This CDR3 comprises 13 residues. Germline CDR1 MNHNS, CDR2 SASEGT. The CDR3 DNA is TGTGCCAGCAGTCAAGGGCGGGGGGAGACCCAGTACTTC. Translation: CASSQGRGETQYF.

The DNA of the CDR3 is TGCGCCACCCAGGGGGACAGTTATAATTCACCCCTCCACTTT. Its translation is CATQGDSYNSPLHF. J is TRBJ1-6 and V is TRBV10-2, with TRBD1 identical over 7 bases. The V gene's germline CDR1 is WSHSY and CDR2 SAAADI. Trimming took 10 bases from V and 4 from J; bases not matched to a gene: 7. There are 14 residues in the CDR3.

V usage is TRBV15 and J usage is TRBJ1-1, with 8 nucleotides matching TRBD1. The V gene's germline CDR1 is LNHNV and CDR2 YYDKDF (reference sequence). The V gene end was trimmed by 2 bases and the J gene end by 2 bases; junction bases not matched to a gene: 1. CDR3 length: 14 residues. This CDR3 reads CATSRTGGNTEAFF. For the CDR3, the DNA is TGTGCCACCAGCAGAACAGGGGGAAACACTGAAGCTTTCTTT.

The chain employs TRBV7-9 and TRBJ1-3; unclear D gene. The V gene's germline CDR1 is SEHNR and CDR2 FQNEAQ (reference sequence). Trimming took 0 bases from V and 0 from J, leaving 6 bases between them. This CDR3 has 15 residues. CDR3 loop: CASSLAPVSGNTIYF. Written as DNA, the CDR3 is TGTGCCAGCAGCTTAGCGCCAGTCTCTGGAAACACCATATATTTT. The complete variable domain, with remaining parts taken from reference TRBV7-9 and TRBJ1-3, reads DTGVSQNPRHKITKRGQNVTFRCDPISEHNRLYWYRQTLGQGPEFLTYFQNEAQLEKSRLLSDRFSAERPKGSFSTLEIQRTEQGDSAMYLCASSLAPVSGNTIYFGEGSWLTVV.

The V gene is TRBV4-1, the J gene TRBJ2-1; 8 bases align to TRBD2. Germline trimming cut 5 bases from V and 4 bases from J; bases unmatched to any gene: 4. From germline, CDR1 is MGHRA and CDR2 YSYEKL. CDR3 length equals 14 residues. The CDR3 sequence: CASSGSGAYNEQFF. CDR3 coding DNA: TGCGCCAGCAGCGGTAGCGGGGCTTACAATGAGCAGTTCTTC.

The chain is built from TRBV5-4 and TRBJ2-7, with 8 bases matching TRBD1. The CDR3 runs to 14 residues. V was pared by 2 bases and J by 4 bases, with 5 bases of the junction left unmatched. The germline gives CDR1 SGHNT, CDR2 YYREEE (reference sequence). The CDR3 spells CASSFGDRIYEQYF. The CDR3 bases are TGTGCCAGCAGCTTTGGGGACAGGATTTACGAGCAGTACTTC.

This clone occurred a few times. The chain is built from TRBV7-2 and TRBJ2-7, with a weak D call TRBD1 (6 bases). Per the germline V gene, CDR1 is SGHTA and CDR2 is FQGNSA. CDR3 size: 15 residues. The V end lost 6 bases, the J end lost 3 bases, and 18 bases lay between the germline ends. The CDR3 DNA reads as TGTGCCAGCAGAGGTCAAACAGGGTCTCTCTACGAGCAGTACTTC. It is translated as CASRGQTGSLYEQYF.